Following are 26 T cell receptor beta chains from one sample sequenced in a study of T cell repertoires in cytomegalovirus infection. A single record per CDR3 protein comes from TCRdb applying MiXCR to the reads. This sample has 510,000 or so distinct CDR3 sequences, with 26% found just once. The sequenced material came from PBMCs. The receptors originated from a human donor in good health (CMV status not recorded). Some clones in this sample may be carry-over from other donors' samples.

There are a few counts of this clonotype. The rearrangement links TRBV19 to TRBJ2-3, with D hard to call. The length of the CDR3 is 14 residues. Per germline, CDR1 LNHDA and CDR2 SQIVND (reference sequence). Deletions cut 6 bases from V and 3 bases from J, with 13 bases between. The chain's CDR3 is CASRADPSTDTQYF. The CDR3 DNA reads TGTGCCAGTAGGGCGGACCCCTCAACAGATACGCAGTATTTT.

The chain's CDR3 is CASSADRRRDTQYF. For the CDR3, the DNA is TGTGCCAGTAGTGCTGACAGGAGGAGGGATACGCAGTATTTT. This chain connects TRBV19 to TRBJ2-3, with D maybe TRBD1 (6 bases). The CDR3 extends over 14 amino acids. The V gene's germline CDR1 is LNHDA and CDR2 SQIVND (reference sequence). The germline V and J ends were trimmed by 5 bases and 6 bases, with 15 bases remaining between them.

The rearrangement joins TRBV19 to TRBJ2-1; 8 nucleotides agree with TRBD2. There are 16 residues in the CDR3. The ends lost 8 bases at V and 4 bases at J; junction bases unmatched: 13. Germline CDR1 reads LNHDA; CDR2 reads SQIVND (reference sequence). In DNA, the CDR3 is TGTGCCAGTCGCGAGTTGGCGGGAGGATCATACAATGAGCAGTTCTTC. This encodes CASRELAGGSYNEQFF. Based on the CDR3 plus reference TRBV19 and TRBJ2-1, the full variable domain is DGGITQSPKYLFRKEGQNVTLSCEQNLNHDAMYWYRQDPGQGLRLIYYSQIVNDFQKGDIAEGYSVSREKKESFPLTVTSAQKNPTAFYLCASRELAGGSYNEQFFGPGTRLTVL.

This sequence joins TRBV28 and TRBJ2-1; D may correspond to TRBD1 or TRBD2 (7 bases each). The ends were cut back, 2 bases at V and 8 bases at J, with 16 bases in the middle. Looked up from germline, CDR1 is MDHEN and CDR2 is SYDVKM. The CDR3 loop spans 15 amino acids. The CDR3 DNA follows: TGTGCCAGCAGTTTAGCGAAAAGCGGGACAGATGAGCAGTTCTTC. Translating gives CASSLAKSGTDEQFF.

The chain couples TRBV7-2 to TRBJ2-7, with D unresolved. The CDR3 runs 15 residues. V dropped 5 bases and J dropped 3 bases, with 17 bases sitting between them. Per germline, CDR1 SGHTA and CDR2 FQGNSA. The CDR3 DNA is TGTGCCAGCAGCCGCGTCGCCGGGCTGGGCTACGAGCAGTACTTC. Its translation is CASSRVAGLGYEQYF. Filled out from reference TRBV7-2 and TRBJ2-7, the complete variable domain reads GAGVSQSPSNKVTEKGKDVELRCDPISGHTALYWYRQSLGQGLEFLIYFQGNSAPDKSGLPSDRFSAERTGGSVSTLTIQRTQQEDSAVYLCASSRVAGLGYEQYFGPGTRLTVT.

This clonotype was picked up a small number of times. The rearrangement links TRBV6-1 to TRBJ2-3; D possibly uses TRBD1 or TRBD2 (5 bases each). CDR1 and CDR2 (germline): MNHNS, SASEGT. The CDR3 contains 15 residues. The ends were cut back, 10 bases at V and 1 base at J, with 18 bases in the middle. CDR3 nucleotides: TGTGCCACCGCCATGGGGACCCCACGCACAGATACGCAGTATTTT. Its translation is CATAMGTPRTDTQYF.

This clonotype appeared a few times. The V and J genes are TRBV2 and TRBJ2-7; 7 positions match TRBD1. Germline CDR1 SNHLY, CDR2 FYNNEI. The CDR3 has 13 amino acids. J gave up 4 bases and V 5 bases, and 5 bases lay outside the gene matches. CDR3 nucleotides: TGTGCCAGCAGTAAGGGACAGAGGTACGAGCAGTACTTC. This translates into CASSKGQRYEQYF.

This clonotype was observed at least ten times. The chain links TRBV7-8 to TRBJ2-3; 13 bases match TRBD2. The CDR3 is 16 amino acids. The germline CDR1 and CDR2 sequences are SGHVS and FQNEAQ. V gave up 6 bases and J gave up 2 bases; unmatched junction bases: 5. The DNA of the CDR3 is TGTGCCAGCAGGCCGGGACTAGCGGGATTCACAGATACGCAGTATTTT. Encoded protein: CASRPGLAGFTDTQYF.

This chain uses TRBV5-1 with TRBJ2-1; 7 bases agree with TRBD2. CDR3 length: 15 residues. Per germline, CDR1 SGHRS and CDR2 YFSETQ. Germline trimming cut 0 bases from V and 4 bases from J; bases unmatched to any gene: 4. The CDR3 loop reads CASSLDGRPYNEQFF. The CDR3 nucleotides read TGCGCCAGCAGCTTGGACGGGAGGCCTTACAATGAGCAGTTCTTC.

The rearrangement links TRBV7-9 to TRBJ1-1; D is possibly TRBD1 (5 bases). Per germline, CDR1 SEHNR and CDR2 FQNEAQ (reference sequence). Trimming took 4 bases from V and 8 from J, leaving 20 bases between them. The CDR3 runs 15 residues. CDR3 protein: CASSSPTVLTGEAFF. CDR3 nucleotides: TGTGCCAGCAGCTCCCCGACAGTGTTAACGGGAGAAGCTTTCTTT.

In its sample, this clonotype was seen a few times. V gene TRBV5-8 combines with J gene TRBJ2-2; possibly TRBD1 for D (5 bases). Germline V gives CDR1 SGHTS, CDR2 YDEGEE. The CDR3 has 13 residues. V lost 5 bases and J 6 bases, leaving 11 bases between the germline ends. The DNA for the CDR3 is TGTGCCAGCAGGAAAGGGGTTTCCGGGGAGCTGTTTTTT. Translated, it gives CASRKGVSGELFF.

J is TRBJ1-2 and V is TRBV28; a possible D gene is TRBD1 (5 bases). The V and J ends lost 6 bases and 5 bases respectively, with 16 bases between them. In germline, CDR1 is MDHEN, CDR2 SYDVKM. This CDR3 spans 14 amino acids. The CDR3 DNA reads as TGTGCCAGCAGACGCCCAGGGAGTACTTATGGCTACACCTTC. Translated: CASRRPGSTYGYTF.

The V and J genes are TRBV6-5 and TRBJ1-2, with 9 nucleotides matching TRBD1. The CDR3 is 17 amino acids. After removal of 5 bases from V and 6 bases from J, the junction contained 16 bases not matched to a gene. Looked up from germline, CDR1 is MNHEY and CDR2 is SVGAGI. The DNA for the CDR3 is TGTGCCAGCAGTACGGACAGGGGTCCCCGGCCCCCTAATGGCTACACCTTC. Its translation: CASSTDRGPRPPNGYTF.

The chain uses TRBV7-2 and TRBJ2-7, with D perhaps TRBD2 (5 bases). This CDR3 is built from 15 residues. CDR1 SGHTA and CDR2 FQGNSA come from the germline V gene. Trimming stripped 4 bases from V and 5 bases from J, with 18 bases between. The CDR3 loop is CASSSHGVATNEQYF. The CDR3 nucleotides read TGTGCCAGCAGCTCCCACGGGGTAGCGACCAACGAGCAGTACTTC.

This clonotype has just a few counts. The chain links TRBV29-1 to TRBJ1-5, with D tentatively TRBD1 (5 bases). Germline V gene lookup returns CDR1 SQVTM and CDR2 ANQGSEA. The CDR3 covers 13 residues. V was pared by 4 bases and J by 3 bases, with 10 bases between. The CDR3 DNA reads TGCAGCGTTGTGAAAGGGGACAATCAGCCCCAGCATTTT. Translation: CSVVKGDNQPQHF.

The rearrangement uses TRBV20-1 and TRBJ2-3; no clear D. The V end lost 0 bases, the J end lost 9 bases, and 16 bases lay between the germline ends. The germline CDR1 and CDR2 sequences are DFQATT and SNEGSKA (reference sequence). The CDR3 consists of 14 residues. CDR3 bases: TGCAGTGCTAGAGATCCCAACCTCTGGTCGACGCAGTATTTT. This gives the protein CSARDPNLWSTQYF.

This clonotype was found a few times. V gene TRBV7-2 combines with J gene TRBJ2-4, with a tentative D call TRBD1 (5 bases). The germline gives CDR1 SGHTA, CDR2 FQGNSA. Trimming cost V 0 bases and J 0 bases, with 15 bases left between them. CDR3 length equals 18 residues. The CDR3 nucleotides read TGTGCCAGCAGCTTAGCGGCAGGGAATAACCTAGCCAAAAACATTCAGTACTTC. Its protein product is CASSLAAGNNLAKNIQYF. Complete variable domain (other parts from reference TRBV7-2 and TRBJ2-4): GAGVSQSPSNKVTEKGKDVELRCDPISGHTALYWYRQSLGQGLEFLIYFQGNSAPDKSGLPSDRFSAERTGGSVSTLTIQRTQQEDSAVYLCASSLAAGNNLAKNIQYFGAGTRLSVL.

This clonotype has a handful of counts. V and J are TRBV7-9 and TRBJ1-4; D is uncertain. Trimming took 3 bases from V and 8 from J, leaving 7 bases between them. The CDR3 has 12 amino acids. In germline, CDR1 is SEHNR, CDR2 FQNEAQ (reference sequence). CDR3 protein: CASSFEEEKLFF. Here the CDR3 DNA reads TGTGCCAGCAGCTTCGAAGAAGAAAAACTGTTTTTT.

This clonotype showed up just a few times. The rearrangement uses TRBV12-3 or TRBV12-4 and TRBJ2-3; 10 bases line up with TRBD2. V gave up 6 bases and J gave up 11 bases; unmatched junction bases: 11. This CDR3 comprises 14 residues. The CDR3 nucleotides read TGTGCCAGCAGCGGACTAGCGGCCCTAAGGATGCAGTATTTT. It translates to CASSGLAALRMQYF.

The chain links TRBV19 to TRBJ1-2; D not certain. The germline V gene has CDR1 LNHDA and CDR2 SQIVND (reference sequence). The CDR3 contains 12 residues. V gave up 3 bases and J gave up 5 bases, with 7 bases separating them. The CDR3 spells CASSIAEYGYTF. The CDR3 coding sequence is TGTGCCAGTAGTATTGCAGAATATGGCTACACCTTC.

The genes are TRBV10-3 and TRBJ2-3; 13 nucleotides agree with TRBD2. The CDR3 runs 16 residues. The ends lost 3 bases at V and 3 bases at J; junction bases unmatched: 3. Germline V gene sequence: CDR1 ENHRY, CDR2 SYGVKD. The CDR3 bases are TGTGCCATCAGTGAAATGACTAGCGGGAGGACAGATACGCAGTATTTT. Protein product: CAISEMTSGRTDTQYF.

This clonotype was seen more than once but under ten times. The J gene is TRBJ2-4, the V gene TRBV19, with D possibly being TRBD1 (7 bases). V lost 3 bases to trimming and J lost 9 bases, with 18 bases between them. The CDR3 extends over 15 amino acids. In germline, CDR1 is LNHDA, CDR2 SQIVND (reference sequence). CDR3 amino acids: CASSIGGGAKVIQYF. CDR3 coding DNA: TGTGCCAGTAGTATCGGAGGGGGCGCAAAGGTCATTCAGTACTTC.

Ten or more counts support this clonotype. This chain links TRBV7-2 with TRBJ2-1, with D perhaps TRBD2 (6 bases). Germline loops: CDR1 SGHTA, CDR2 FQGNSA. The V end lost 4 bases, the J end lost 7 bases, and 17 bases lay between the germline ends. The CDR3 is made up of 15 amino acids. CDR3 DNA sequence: TGTGCCAGCAGCTCGAGTTTAGCGGAGAAAAATGAGCAGTTCTTC. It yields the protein CASSSSLAEKNEQFF.

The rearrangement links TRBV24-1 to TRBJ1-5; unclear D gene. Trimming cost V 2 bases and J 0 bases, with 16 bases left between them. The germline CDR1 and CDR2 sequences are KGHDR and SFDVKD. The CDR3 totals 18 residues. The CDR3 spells CATSDSSGDLFSNQPQHF. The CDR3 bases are TGTGCCACCAGTGATTCTTCAGGAGATCTTTTTAGCAATCAGCCCCAGCATTTT.

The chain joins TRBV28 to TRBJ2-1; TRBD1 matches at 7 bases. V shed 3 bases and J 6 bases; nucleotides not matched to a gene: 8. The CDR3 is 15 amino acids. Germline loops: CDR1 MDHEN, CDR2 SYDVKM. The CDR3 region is CASSLADRKVNEQFF. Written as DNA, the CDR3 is TGTGCCAGCAGTTTGGCGGACAGGAAGGTCAATGAGCAGTTCTTC.

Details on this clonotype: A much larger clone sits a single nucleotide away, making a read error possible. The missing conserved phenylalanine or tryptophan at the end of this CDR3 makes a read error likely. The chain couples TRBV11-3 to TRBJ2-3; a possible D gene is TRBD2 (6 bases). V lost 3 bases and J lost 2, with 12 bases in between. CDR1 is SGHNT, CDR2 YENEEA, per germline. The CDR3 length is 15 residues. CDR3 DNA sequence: TGTGCCAGCAGCTTGGGGGACTCTTTCACAGATACGCAGTATTAT. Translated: CASSLGDSFTDTQYY.